The clone carrying this T cell receptor beta chain has only a few counts. Its antigen remains unknown. Looked up from germline, CDR1 is DFQATT and CDR2 is SNEGSKA (reference sequence). The CDR3 consists of 14 residues. Unmatched junction bases numbered 3, after V lost 6 bases and J lost 4 bases. The data were taken from a study of T-cell reconstitution after alpha-beta-depleted transplantation in children. Study conclusions and caveats: Some patients' high day-60 TCRbeta diversity was attributed to recipient cells surviving conditioning. Two months or so post-transplant, alpha-beta T cells reportedly derived from several hundred expanded graft clones.

Researchers prepared the TCRbeta library using unique molecular identifiers, the study reports. TCRdb analysed the PCR reads with MiXCR anew, one entry per CDR3 protein. Found here are about 980,000 distinct CDR3 sequences, roughly 29% of them singletons; the top ten hold 28%. The J gene is TRBJ2-1, the V gene TRBV20-1; 13 bases agree with TRBD2. The input for sequencing was PBMCs, mostly from graft donor cells, taken 360 days after TCRalphabeta/CD19-depleted stem cell transplant. The source of this sequence is a boy in the first two years of life who had a stem cell transplant for SCID, so the T cells may come from the graft donor. The CDR3: CSAGLAGVYNEQFF. CDR3 bases: TGCAGTGCCGGACTAGCGGGGGTATACAATGAGCAGTTCTTC.